These 21 T cell receptor beta chains were sequenced from one sample in a study of shared clonotypes between healthy human individuals. Profiling relied on immunoSEQ multiplex PCR, and the TCRdb table lists in-frame clones only, not all of them. The sample lists around 2.3 million clones; 90% to 96% were seen once. The sequenced material came from naive CD4+ T cells sorted from blood. Sample subset: CD45RA+ positively selected. The source of these receptors is a man in his late teens or twenties in good health.

V gene TRBV5-4 combines with J gene TRBJ2-3; the match to TRBD2 covers 8 bases. V trimming: 4 bases; J trimming: 1 base; junction bases outside the gene matches: 5. Germline-derived CDR1 and CDR2 are SGHNT and YYREEE (reference sequence). The CDR3 covers 15 residues. The CDR3 nucleotides read TGTGCCAGCAGCCTGACTAGCGCCGGCACAGATACGCAGTATTTT. It encodes CASSLTSAGTDTQYF.

The count of this clone is one. The CDR3 coding sequence is TGTGCCAGCTCACCTCGGTCAGGAAGGGGGGCCACAGATACGCAGTATTTT. Translation gives CASSPRSGRGATDTQYF. This sequence joins TRBV18 and TRBJ2-3; D may correspond to TRBD1 or TRBD2 (6 bases each). This CDR3 has 17 residues. From germline, CDR1 is KGHSH and CDR2 LQKENI. Deletions cut 3 bases from V and 2 bases from J, with 18 bases between.

The chain recombines TRBV25-1 with TRBJ1-2, with D possibly TRBD1 on 5 matching bases. The CDR3 length is 16 residues. V was cut by 3 bases and J by 3 bases, with 17 bases left in between. Germline V gene sequence: CDR1 MGHDK, CDR2 SYGVNS. In DNA form, the CDR3 reads TGTGCCAGCAGTGATCCTAGGAACCCCAGGGACTATGGCTACACCTTC. As protein: CASSDPRNPRDYGYTF.

The CDR3, as DNA: TGTGCCAGCAGCAATTCCCGGGTGAGAGAGACCCAGTACTTC. Encoded protein: CASSNSRVRETQYF. The chain combines TRBV7-2 with TRBJ2-5; unclear D gene. CDR3 size: 14 residues. Between the trimmed V and J ends, which lost 5 bases and 4 bases, there was a span of 14 bases. Per germline, CDR1 SGHTA and CDR2 FQGNSA. The full variable domain, its missing parts supplied by reference TRBV7-2 and TRBJ2-5, is GAGVSQSPSNKVTEKGKDVELRCDPISGHTALYWYRQSLGQGLEFLIYFQGNSAPDKSGLPSDRFSAERTGGSVSTLTIQRTQQEDSAVYLCASSNSRVRETQYFGPGTRLLVL.

The CDR3 region is CASSRAGSYNEQFF. The CDR3 nucleotides are TGTGCCAGCAGCAGGGCAGGCTCCTACAATGAGCAGTTCTTC. The chain couples TRBV11-3 to TRBJ2-1; D is uncertain. The CDR3 runs 14 residues. Trimming left V 5 bases short and J 0 bases short, with 8 bases between. Germline assignment: CDR1 SGHNT and CDR2 YENEEA.

On this clone itself: The same CDR3 arises from other DNA sequences in this sample as well. V gene TRBV19 combines with J gene TRBJ2-7; 7 bases are a match to TRBD1. Germline-derived CDR1 and CDR2 are LNHDA and SQIVND (reference sequence). With V trimmed by 1 base and J by 1 base, 1 base remained unmatched. This CDR3 region has 14 residues. CDR3 sequence (DNA): TGTGCCAGTAGTATAGGGGACAGTTCCTACGAGCAGTACTTC. Its translation is CASSIGDSSYEQYF. The full variable domain, in which reference TRBV19 and TRBJ2-7 provide the parts outside the CDR3, is DGGITQSPKYLFRKEGQNVTLSCEQNLNHDAMYWYRQDPGQGLRLIYYSQIVNDFQKGDIAEGYSVSREKKESFPLTVTSAQKNPTAFYLCASSIGDSSYEQYFGPGTRLTVT.

This sequence joins TRBV11-3 and TRBJ2-3; D not resolved. There are 13 residues in the CDR3. Germline CDR1 and CDR2: SGHNT and YENEEA. V gave up 4 bases and J gave up 7 bases, with 12 bases separating them. CDR3 sequence: CASSSLDQNTQYF. The CDR3 DNA reads as TGTGCCAGCAGCTCGTTGGATCAAAATACGCAGTATTTT.

As to this clone: Other DNA sequences in the sample encode the same CDR3. The chain is built from TRBV30 and TRBJ2-3; D remains ambiguous. Per germline, CDR1 GTSNPN and CDR2 SVGIG (reference sequence). CDR3 length: 12 residues. V lost 0 bases to trimming and J lost 3 bases, with 4 bases between them. The CDR3 here is CAWSVQTDTQYF. Here the CDR3 DNA reads TGTGCCTGGAGTGTCCAAACAGATACGCAGTATTTT. Full variable domain (missing parts from reference TRBV30 and TRBJ2-3): SQTIHQWPATLVQPVGSPLSLECTVEGTSNPNLYWYRQAAGRGLQLLFYSVGIGQISSEVPQNLSASRPQDRQFILSSKKLLLSDSGFYLCAWSVQTDTQYFGPGTRLTVL.

The gene calls are TRBV20-1 and TRBJ2-3; D ambiguous. Per germline, CDR1 DFQATT and CDR2 SNEGSKA (reference sequence). The CDR3 is made up of 11 amino acids. The ends were cut back, 1 base at V and 7 bases at J, with 6 bases in the middle. This chain's CDR3 is CSARGANTQYF. DNA for the CDR3: TGCAGTGCTAGAGGTGCAAATACGCAGTATTTT.

The chain uses TRBV9 and TRBJ2-2; no clear D. Looked up from germline, CDR1 is SGDLS and CDR2 is YYNGEE. Trimming took off 0 bases at V and 1 base at J, with 7 bases between the two ends. CDR3 length equals 15 residues. The CDR3 region is CASSVGLMNTGELFF. CDR3 bases: TGTGCCAGCAGCGTAGGACTCATGAACACCGGGGAGCTGTTTTTT.

The chain combines TRBV11-2 with TRBJ2-5, with no clear D. This CDR3 spans 12 amino acids. The germline V and J ends were trimmed by 3 bases and 5 bases, with 7 bases remaining between them. Germline V gives CDR1 SGHAT, CDR2 FQNNGV. CDR3 coding DNA: TGTGCCAGCAGCTTGCCTTCGGAGACCCAGTACTTC. Encoded protein: CASSLPSETQYF.

This rearrangement joins TRBV5-1 to TRBJ1-2; D uncertain. This CDR3 is 15 amino acids long. CDR1 SGHRS and CDR2 YFSETQ come from the germline V gene. The germline V and J ends were trimmed by 0 bases and 0 bases, with 9 bases remaining between them. The CDR3 sequence is CASSLGSFTNYGYTF. The CDR3 DNA sequence: TGCGCCAGCAGCTTGGGAAGTTTTACTAACTATGGCTACACCTTC.

This chain joins TRBV7-2 and TRBJ1-5, with unresolved D. V gave up 5 bases and J gave up 9 bases, with 14 bases separating them. Germline V gene lookup returns CDR1 SGHTA and CDR2 FQGNSA. This CDR3 has 13 amino acids. The CDR3 reads CASSEEYPRPQHF. DNA for the CDR3: TGTGCCAGCAGCGAAGAATATCCCCGGCCCCAGCATTTT. Full variable domain (outside the CDR3, taken from reference TRBV7-2 and TRBJ1-5): GAGVSQSPSNKVTEKGKDVELRCDPISGHTALYWYRQSLGQGLEFLIYFQGNSAPDKSGLPSDRFSAERTGGSVSTLTIQRTQQEDSAVYLCASSEEYPRPQHFGDGTRLSIL.

The rearrangement links TRBV18 to TRBJ2-3; the D is unclear. The CDR3 totals 13 residues. V lost 9 bases and J lost 4, with 14 bases in between. Germline V gives CDR1 KGHSH, CDR2 LQKENI. For the CDR3, the DNA is TGTGCCAGTCGCACCGGTAACGCAGATACGCAGTATTTT. Translation: CASRTGNADTQYF.

V gene TRBV28 combines with J gene TRBJ1-5; D may be TRBD1 (5 bases). V lost 2 bases and J lost 9, with 14 bases in between. Germline loops: CDR1 MDHEN, CDR2 SYDVKM. The CDR3 sequence is 14 residues long. Here the CDR3 reads CASSLPGGVRPQHF. DNA of the CDR3: TGTGCCAGCAGTTTACCGGGAGGGGTCCGGCCCCAGCATTTT. The full variable domain, its missing parts supplied by reference TRBV28 and TRBJ1-5, is DVKVTQSSRYLVKRTGEKVFLECVQDMDHENMFWYRQDPGLGLRLIYFSYDVKMKEKGDIPEGYSVSREKKERFSLILESASTNQTSMYLCASSLPGGVRPQHFGDGTRLSIL.

The genes are TRBV7-9 and TRBJ1-4; no firm D call. The CDR3 is 16 amino acids. V lost 1 base and J lost 0, with 9 bases in between. Germline V gene lookup returns CDR1 SEHNR and CDR2 FQNEAQ (reference sequence). The CDR3 is CASSLGLHATNEKLFF. The CDR3 region has the DNA TGTGCCAGCAGCTTAGGATTACATGCAACTAATGAAAAACTGTTTTTT. Together with reference TRBV7-9 and TRBJ1-4, the CDR3 gives the full variable domain: DTGVSQNPRHKITKRGQNVTFRCDPISEHNRLYWYRQTLGQGPEFLTYFQNEAQLEKSRLLSDRFSAERPKGSFSTLEIQRTEQGDSAMYLCASSLGLHATNEKLFFGSGTQLSVL.

The gene calls are TRBV10-1 and TRBJ2-7; TRBD2 agrees at 7 bases. Germline V CDR1 and CDR2: WNHNN, SYGVQD (reference sequence). V was clipped by 5 bases and J by 7 bases; unmatched bases: 11. This CDR3 spans 14 amino acids. The CDR3 region is CASSRRGESREQYF. The CDR3 region has the DNA TGCGCCAGCAGTCGACGGGGGGAGTCGAGGGAGCAGTACTTC.

The chain combines TRBV7-2 with TRBJ2-7; 9 bases are a match to TRBD2. This CDR3 region has 17 residues. CDR1 is SGHTA, CDR2 FQGNSA, per germline. The J segment lost 0 bases and the V segment lost 5 bases, leaving 11 bases of the junction unmatched. The CDR3 DNA is TGTGCCAGCAGCATCAGGGTAGCGGGAGAAAGCTCCTACGAGCAGTACTTC. It codes for CASSIRVAGESSYEQYF.

The chain is built from TRBV5-6 and TRBJ2-5; the D is unclear. The CDR3 length is 13 residues. Trimming cost V 2 bases and J 5 bases, with 10 bases left between them. Germline loops: CDR1 SGHDT, CDR2 YYEEEE. CDR3 coding DNA: TGTGCCAGCAGCTTAAGTCCCACCGAGACCCAGTACTTC. Translation gives CASSLSPTETQYF.

The V call is TRBV7-2, the J call TRBJ2-5, with D unresolved. With 5 bases removed from V and 3 bases from J, the gap between germline ends came to 4 bases. The CDR3 has 11 residues. Germline V gene data show CDR1 as SGHTA and CDR2 as FQGNSA. Written as DNA, the CDR3 is TGTGCCAGCAGCATCAAAGAGACCCAGTACTTC. It yields the protein CASSIKETQYF.

This sequence joins TRBV30 and TRBJ2-5; 7 nucleotides align to TRBD2. With V trimmed by 3 bases and J by 2 bases, 3 bases remained unmatched. The CDR3 is made up of 13 amino acids. The V gene's germline CDR1 is GTSNPN and CDR2 SVGIG (reference sequence). CDR3 sequence: CAWRGGEQETQYF. For the CDR3, the DNA is TGTGCCTGGAGGGGGGGGGAACAAGAGACCCAGTACTTC.